These 32 T cell receptor beta chains were all obtained from the same sample, sequenced in a study of STAT5B mutations in CD4+ large granular lymphocyte leukemia (dated by TCRdb to 2022 to 2024). The library was built by means of the immunoSEQ multiplex PCR assay. This immuneACCESS table, as held by TCRdb, lists in-frame sequences with V and J called but not all clones. Of the missing ones, under half trace to an unresolved V gene in checked studies; the others have no known cause. This sample holds more than 40,000 clones; about 86% were observed only once. The ten largest make up about 0.34% of the sample. Sequencing input: CD4+ T cells from blood buffy coats. The receptor set was obtained from a human donor in good health.

The chain combines TRBV6-5 with TRBJ2-5; the match to TRBD1 covers 8 bases. CDR3 length: 14 amino acids. J lost 5 bases, V lost 5 bases, and 7 bases had no gene match. The V gene's germline CDR1 is MNHEY and CDR2 SVGAGI. The CDR3 nucleotides are TGTGCCAGCAGTCGGACAGGGAGTTCGGAGACCCAGTACTTC. Translating gives CASSRTGSSETQYF.

The chain employs TRBV7-2 and TRBJ1-6; tentatively, D is TRBD1 (6 bases). Germline V CDR1 and CDR2: SGHTA, FQGNSA. This CDR3 comprises 17 residues. Trimming shortened V by 0 bases and J by 1 base, and 10 bases separated the two germline ends. The CDR3 region has the DNA TGTGCCAGCAGCTTAGCGGCACAGGGATCCTATAATTCACCCCTCCACTTT. Translated: CASSLAAQGSYNSPLHF.

The chain couples TRBV5-1 to TRBJ2-3, with D unclear. The CDR3 spans 12 residues. The V gene's germline CDR1 is SGHRS and CDR2 YFSETQ. The V and J ends lost 0 bases and 5 bases respectively, with 4 bases between them. Written as DNA, the CDR3 is TGCGCCAGCAGCTTGGCGTTAGATACGCAGTATTTT. This sequence encodes CASSLALDTQYF.

This clone was seen only a few times. The gene calls are TRBV5-6 and TRBJ1-2; TRBD1 might be the D (6 bases). V dropped 4 bases and J dropped 7 bases, with 14 bases sitting between them. Germline V lookup: CDR1 SGHDT, CDR2 YYEEEE. The CDR3 is 13 amino acids. CDR3 nucleotides: TGTGCCAGCAGCCCGGACAGTATTGGTGGCTACACCTTC. It translates to CASSPDSIGGYTF.

V and J are TRBV6-5 and TRBJ2-1, with 14 bases fitting TRBD2. The CDR3 contains 15 residues. The germline CDR1 and CDR2 sequences are MNHEY and SVGAGI. Trimming removed 7 bases from V and 9 bases from J; junction bases left unmatched: 8. The DNA for the CDR3 is TGTGCCAGCAAGGGACTAGCGGGAGTAAGTGGTGAGCAGTTCTTC. Translating it yields CASKGLAGVSGEQFF.

The CDR3 protein is CGARTHNEQFF. The CDR3 coding sequence is TGCGGGGCCCGCACTCACAATGAGCAGTTCTTC. The chain couples TRBV20-1 to TRBJ2-1; maybe TRBD1 (5 bases). The germline V gene has CDR1 DFQATT and CDR2 SNEGSKA (reference sequence). This CDR3 contains 11 residues.

V gene TRBV21-1 combines with J gene TRBJ1-5. TRBV21-1 is listed as a pseudogene. The CDR3 loop spans 18 amino acids. This chain's CDR3 is CASSKKVPAEGSNQPQHF. The CDR3 region has the DNA TGTGCCAGCAGCAAAAAGGTCCCAGCTGAGGGAAGCAATCAGCCCCAGCATTTT.

V and J are TRBV10-1 and TRBJ1-4, with TRBD1 matching 8 bases. This CDR3 contains 14 residues. Germline lookup yields CDR1 WNHNN and CDR2 SYGVQD (reference sequence). After removal of 3 bases from V and 8 bases from J, the junction contained 5 bases not matched to a gene. As DNA, the CDR3 is TGCGCCAGCAGTGAAGGGACAGGCAGCGAAAAACTGTTTTTT. This codes for CASSEGTGSEKLFF.

This rearrangement joins TRBV30 to TRBJ1-2; D is possibly TRBD1 (5 bases). The V and J ends lost 3 bases and 6 bases respectively, with 17 bases between them. CDR1 is GTSNPN, CDR2 SVGIG, per germline (reference sequence). This CDR3 region has 14 residues. Here the CDR3 DNA reads TGTGCCTGGAGAGGGCAGGGCGGCGTTGATGGCTACACCTTC. Its translation is CAWRGQGGVDGYTF.

V usage is TRBV9 and J usage is TRBJ2-3; D might be TRBD2 (5 bases). Germline V CDR1 and CDR2: SGDLS, YYNGEE. The CDR3 is 15 amino acids. V lost 0 bases and J 3 bases, leaving 11 bases between the germline ends. The CDR3 spells CASSVATPGTDTQYF. CDR3 nucleotide sequence: TGTGCCAGCAGCGTAGCAACCCCGGGGACAGATACGCAGTATTTT. Full variable domain (rest looked up from reference TRBV9 and TRBJ2-3): DSGVTQTPKHLITATGQRVTLRCSPRSGDLSVYWYQQSLDQGLQFLIQYYNGEERAKGNILERFSAQQFPDLHSELNLSSLELGDSALYFCASSVATPGTDTQYFGPGTRLTVL.

J is TRBJ1-5 and V is TRBV4-2; D is perhaps TRBD1 (5 bases). Germline V gene lookup returns CDR1 LGHNA and CDR2 YNFKEQ. V gave up 1 base and J gave up 4 bases, with 11 bases separating them. CDR3 size: 15 residues. In DNA form, the CDR3 reads TGTGCCAGCAGCCAAGCCGCAGGGAGGAATCAGCCCCAGCATTTT. It codes for CASSQAAGRNQPQHF.

This chain connects TRBV5-1 to TRBJ2-7; TRBD1 aligns across 7 bases. This CDR3 contains 15 residues. V lost 2 bases, J lost 0 bases, and 5 bases stayed unmatched. Germline lookup yields CDR1 SGHRS and CDR2 YFSETQ. The chain's CDR3 is CASSLLGGASYEQYF. CDR3 DNA sequence: TGCGCCAGCAGCTTATTAGGGGGCGCCTCCTACGAGCAGTACTTC.

The chain recombines TRBV14 with TRBJ2-1; D call uncertain. The V and J ends lost 3 bases and 7 bases respectively, with 22 bases between them. The CDR3 has 17 residues. Germline V CDR1 and CDR2: SGHDN, FVKESK. CDR3 coding DNA: TGTGCCAGCAGCCAGAGGTTAGGCTCCGCGCCGATAAATGAGCAGTTCTTC. Translation: CASSQRLGSAPINEQFF.

This clone was seen only once. V and J are TRBV7-2 and TRBJ2-7; possibly TRBD2 for D (6 bases). This CDR3 spans 15 amino acids. Trimming took 5 bases from V and 1 from J, leaving 15 bases between them. Germline CDR1 SGHTA, CDR2 FQGNSA. As DNA, the CDR3 is TGTGCCAGCAGCCTGAGAAGCGGGTTTTCCTACGAGCAGTACTTC. Encoded protein: CASSLRSGFSYEQYF.

The chain combines TRBV2 with TRBJ1-6; D unclear. Trimming removed 6 bases at V and 11 bases at J, with 20 bases between. Germline-derived CDR1 and CDR2 are SNHLY and FYNNEI. The CDR3 is made up of 15 amino acids. The CDR3 DNA reads as TGTGCCAGCAGCGGACGGCCCACAAGCGATGCACCCCTCCACTTT. Protein sequence: CASSGRPTSDAPLHF.

The chain recombines TRBV5-1 with TRBJ2-1; TRBD2 matches at 9 bases. Trimming at V came to 4 bases and at J to 1 base, leaving 3 bases not matched to a gene. This CDR3 contains 15 residues. From germline, CDR1 is SGHRS and CDR2 YFSETQ. CDR3 DNA sequence: TGCGCCAGCAGCCCTCTAGCGGGATCCTACAATGAGCAGTTCTTC. Protein: CASSPLAGSYNEQFF.

V and J are TRBV6-6 and TRBJ1-1; D may be TRBD1 (6 bases). This CDR3 region has 13 residues. Germline lookup yields CDR1 MNHNY and CDR2 SVGAGI (reference sequence). V was pared by 6 bases and J by 7 bases, with 15 bases between. DNA of the CDR3: TGTGCCAGCAGCTCAGGACAGTGGGTTGAAGCTTTCTTT. Translating gives CASSSGQWVEAFF.

The chain links TRBV13 to TRBJ2-5; TRBD1 matches 12 bases. Germline trimming cut 5 bases from V and 4 bases from J; bases unmatched to any gene: 5. The CDR3 is made up of 15 amino acids. Germline V gives CDR1 PRHDT, CDR2 FYEKMQ (reference sequence). CDR3 protein: CASSLGTGGGETQYF. CDR3 nucleotide sequence: TGTGCCAGCAGCCTCGGGACAGGGGGCGGAGAGACCCAGTACTTC.

The chain couples TRBV7-9 to TRBJ2-3; 7 nucleotides line up with TRBD2. Germline CDR1 SEHNR, CDR2 FQNEAQ (reference sequence). J was trimmed by 2 bases and V by 1 base; bases with no gene match: 3. The CDR3 loop spans 15 amino acids. CDR3 DNA sequence: TGTGCCAGCAGCTTAGTGGGAGGGGACACAGATACGCAGTATTTT. It translates to CASSLVGGDTDTQYF.

J is TRBJ1-5 and V is TRBV6-4; D unresolved. Trimming removed 3 bases at V and 1 base at J, with 4 bases between. CDR3 size: 13 residues. CDR1 is MRHNA, CDR2 SNTAGT, per germline. The CDR3 DNA reads as TGTGCCAGCAGTGAGGAGAGCAATCAGCCCCAGCATTTT. This sequence encodes CASSEESNQPQHF.

This rearrangement joins TRBV18 to TRBJ1-1; no firm D call. The CDR3 extends over 13 amino acids. Trimming took 5 bases from V and 4 from J, leaving 11 bases between them. The germline V gene encodes CDR1 KGHSH and CDR2 LQKENI. CDR3 in amino acids: CASSEREGTEAFF. The CDR3 bases are TGTGCCAGCTCAGAAAGGGAGGGCACTGAAGCTTTCTTT.

This clone was recorded once. This chain connects TRBV6-1 to TRBJ2-1, with 7 bases matching TRBD1. This CDR3 contains 16 residues. Trimming cost V 4 bases and J 3 bases; bases outside gene matches: 9. Germline V gene data show CDR1 as MNHNS and CDR2 as SASEGT. In DNA, the CDR3 is TGTGCCAGCAGTGCCCTGGGCCAGGGGGTCTACAATGAGCAGTTCTTC. Translation: CASSALGQGVYNEQFF.

The chain has TRBV19 and TRBJ1-6; maybe TRBD1 (5 bases). Germline V gene sequence: CDR1 LNHDA, CDR2 SQIVND (reference sequence). The CDR3 contains 14 residues. V was shortened by 11 bases and J by 4 bases, with 15 bases between the two germline ends. CDR3: CASGVGLYNSPLHF. The DNA for the CDR3 is TGTGCCTCCGGGGTGGGACTGTATAATTCACCCCTCCACTTT. The full variable domain, its missing parts supplied by reference TRBV19 and TRBJ1-6, is DGGITQSPKYLFRKEGQNVTLSCEQNLNHDAMYWYRQDPGQGLRLIYYSQIVNDFQKGDIAEGYSVSREKKESFPLTVTSAQKNPTAFYLCASGVGLYNSPLHFGNGTRLTVT.

The chain couples TRBV11-3 to TRBJ1-1, with 10 bases matching TRBD1. The ends lost 5 bases at V and 3 bases at J; junction bases unmatched: 6. The CDR3 length is 15 residues. The germline CDR1 and CDR2 sequences are SGHNT and YENEEA. CDR3 protein: CASSARQGAHTEAFF. The CDR3 bases are TGTGCCAGCAGCGCTCGACAGGGGGCGCACACTGAAGCTTTCTTT.

This clone has a handful of counts. The genes are TRBV7-2 and TRBJ2-1; the D is unclear. The germline V gene encodes CDR1 SGHTA and CDR2 FQGNSA. V was trimmed by 3 bases and J by 8 bases, leaving 11 bases between them. This CDR3 is 13 amino acids long. The CDR3 loop reads CASSFPGTDEQFF. CDR3 in DNA: TGTGCCAGCAGCTTTCCAGGAACCGATGAGCAGTTCTTC.

The V call is TRBV19, the J call TRBJ1-5, with a weak D call TRBD1 (6 bases). The CDR3 spans 14 residues. V dropped 7 bases and J dropped 1 base, with 11 bases sitting between them. CDR1 and CDR2 from the germline V gene are LNHDA and SQIVND (reference sequence). The CDR3 is CASTTGTSNQPQHF. CDR3 in DNA: TGTGCCAGTACTACAGGGACAAGCAATCAGCCCCAGCATTTT.

The CDR3 loop reads CASSYAGANTEAFF. Here the CDR3 DNA reads TGTGCCAGCAGCTACGCGGGGGCTAACACTGAAGCTTTCTTT. The chain employs TRBV5-5 and TRBJ1-1; D might be TRBD1 (6 bases). The germline gives CDR1 SGHKS, CDR2 YYEKEE (reference sequence). V dropped 3 bases and J dropped 2 bases, with 11 bases sitting between them. This CDR3 is 14 amino acids long. The full variable domain, its missing parts supplied by reference TRBV5-5 and TRBJ1-1, is DAGVTQSPTHLIKTRGQQVTLRCSPISGHKSVSWYQQVLGQGPQFIFQYYEKEERGRGNFPDRFSARQFPNYSSELNVNALLLGDSALYLCASSYAGANTEAFFGQGTRLTVV.

This clone was observed once. V is TRBV21-1 and J is TRBJ2-7. TRBV21-1 counts as a pseudogene. This CDR3 is built from 15 residues. The CDR3: CASSNKGRGPYEQYF. As DNA, the CDR3 is TGTGCCAGCAGCAACAAGGGACGTGGCCCCTACGAGCAGTACTTC.

This clone was observed once. This chain uses TRBV5-1 with TRBJ1-5; 7 bases agree with TRBD1. V shed 4 bases, J shed 0 bases, and the junction held 10 bases outside the gene matches. This CDR3 has 17 amino acids. Germline V gives CDR1 SGHRS, CDR2 YFSETQ. The DNA for the CDR3 is TGCGCCAGCAGCATCAATCCCGGGACAGATAGCAATCAGCCCCAGCATTTT. It codes for CASSINPGTDSNQPQHF.

This clone was observed a few times. The rearrangement links TRBV7-6 to TRBJ1-5; the match to TRBD1 covers 8 bases. The J segment lost 3 bases and the V segment lost 5 bases, leaving 3 bases of the junction unmatched. Per germline, CDR1 SGHVS and CDR2 FNYEAQ. The CDR3 loop spans 14 amino acids. The CDR3 region is CASSLDRANQPQHF. For the CDR3, the DNA is TGTGCCAGCAGCCTGGACAGGGCCAATCAGCCCCAGCATTTT.

The J gene is TRBJ2-3, the V gene TRBV5-1; 8 bases align to TRBD2. The germline gives CDR1 SGHRS, CDR2 YFSETQ. This CDR3 region has 15 residues. V lost 1 base and J lost 4; bases outside the gene matches: 5. The CDR3 region is CASSLRGGRADTQYF. The CDR3 region has the DNA TGCGCCAGCAGCTTGCGGGGGGGTAGGGCAGATACGCAGTATTTT.

The chain joins TRBV27 to TRBJ1-1, with no clear D. V dropped 5 bases and J dropped 0 bases, with 13 bases sitting between them. The germline V gene has CDR1 MNHEY and CDR2 SMNVEV (reference sequence). The CDR3 extends over 15 amino acids. The CDR3 DNA reads as TGTGCCAGCAGTCTGAACACAGTTCTGAACACTGAAGCTTTCTTT. Translated: CASSLNTVLNTEAFF.